The text below deals with one TCR beta chain. Its target is not known. After 5'RACE with constant-segment primers, TCR alpha and TCR beta cDNA libraries carrying sample barcodes and UMIs were obtained. Using its own MiXCR run on the 5' RACE reads, TCRdb lists one record per CDR3 protein. The data contain more than 70,000 distinct CDR3 sequences, approximately 15% of them singletons. The data were obtained in a study of T-cell memory formation after mild COVID-19. Study overall: TCR clusters showed largely donor specificity. Broader study findings: Later expanders leaned CD4+, whereas clones that contracted between day 15 and 85 were balanced CD4/CD8.

CDR3 length equals 13 residues. Looked up from germline, CDR1 is MGHRA and CDR2 is YSYEKL. V dropped 1 base and J dropped 4 bases, with 4 bases sitting between them. Sequenced material: PBMCs or a T cell subset sorted from them (not recorded which). J is TRBJ2-2 and V is TRBV4-1; D gene uncertain. The receptor was derived from an adult woman who had mild COVID-19 (a few samples of this study predate the infection). Cell type and time point are not known. The CDR3 coding sequence is TGCGCCAGCAGCCAAGTTCGCACCGGGGAGCTGTTTTTT. This gives the protein CASSQVRTGELFF.